This T cell receptor beta chain came from a study of T cells after yellow fever vaccination. Looking at the study overall: Preparation used SMART-Seq v4 Ultra Low Input for the low-cell-number fractions.

Findings and caveats of the study: On re-exposure, the response was weaker but peaked faster, at day 5 versus 15.

UMIs were added to TCR cDNA along with a universal primer site when it was made by 5'RACE template switching. Each CDR3 protein is one row after TCRdb ran MiXCR on the 5' RACE reads. The top ten hold roughly 0.5% of the sample, which has around 300,000 distinct CDR3 sequences, 10% to 15% seen once. Only a few counts were recorded for this clonotype. The antigen is unknown. This CDR3 spans 14 amino acids. Trimming left V 4 bases short and J 1 base short, with 8 bases between. Looked up from germline, CDR1 is SGHRS and CDR2 is YFSETQ. Source: CD4+ T cells sorted from PBMCs, taken 45 days after the yellow fever booster vaccination. This receptor was taken from a young man who received the YFV17D yellow fever vaccine. The J gene is TRBJ2-2, the V gene TRBV5-1; possible D gene TRBD1, 6 bases. The CDR3 here is CASSGTQNTGELFF. For the CDR3, the DNA is TGCGCCAGCAGCGGGACACAGAACACCGGGGAGCTGTTTTTT.